This TCR beta chain was profiled in a study of blood T cell repertoires in COVID-19 (TCRdb year 2020). As for the study more broadly: Collaborator samples came from the United States, Italy and Spain and covered acute and convalescent phases of COVID-19. The prospective study material was composed of cDNA or gDNA derived from T cells, B-cell-depleted T cells, or PBMCs. The dataset comprised deeply sampled blood TCRbeta repertoires from subjects exposed to, actively infected with, or recovered from COVID-19. The repertoires were made available in a free public database intended to serve as a resource for research on the immune response to SARS-CoV-2. Samples came from the ongoing ImmuneRACE study (first 160 participants) plus 1,254 subjects from 6 global collaborators. A de-identified subject ID, COVID-19 status, age in years and sex were almost always included in the sample metadata. Where available, HLA class I and class II types were obtained from metadata supplied by the sample provider rather than from assay-based typing. Results and caveats for the whole study, not just this receptor: How much clinical and demographic metadata was included differed by source and by participant, and the metadata was provided uncurated.

TCRbeta CDR3 regions were amplified from genomic DNA using the immunoSEQ Assay, a bias-controlled multiplex PCR. The study's own analysis went as follows. Nucleated cell counts per sample were estimated from amplification of reference gene primers within the assay. To quantify the absolute abundance of each unique TCRbeta CDR3 rearrangement, sequence reads were collapsed and filtered. For each sample, productive Simpson clonality was calculated by taking the square root of Simpson's diversity index across productive rearrangements. TCRdb stores this immuneACCESS table with in-frame sequences only. Part of the clones is absent; in the studies checked, under half of the shortfall reflects unresolved V genes, and no reason is known for the rest. D and trimming come from the DNA, and the V and J calls and clone size come from that table. This sample comprises some 150,000 clones, around 83% of them detected only once. The top ten clones comprise roughly 7.9% of the sample.

Collaborating institutions collected whole blood in K2EDTA tubes following their own protocols. For TCRbeta analysis, collaborators shipped samples as frozen whole blood, isolated PBMCs, or DNA extracted from either of those sample types. Turning to this clone: Its target antigen remains unknown. Base quality data are lacking; no much larger clone is found one base away.

The source material was peripheral blood. The clonotype was recovered from a woman in her forties or fifties in a cohort sampled during active or convalescent COVID-19.

Here is the DNA: TGTGCCAGCAGAGGACTAGCGGGGGGGCAGGGCTACAATGAGCAGTTCTTC. The resulting protein is CASRGLAGGQGYNEQFF. The sequence links TRBV2 to TRBJ2-1; TRBD2 fits 15 bases in the junction. Trimming leaves V shorter by 6 bases and J shorter by 3 bases, with the junction holding 6 bases beyond the gene matches. From its cysteine to its phenylalanine, the CDR3 spans 17 amino acids. Of all the DNA, just the CDR3 is kept, 51 bases in frame from base 1. The germline V gene supplies CDR1 SNHLY and CDR2 FYNNEI.